These T cell receptor beta chains were read from a single sample in a study of T-cell reconstitution after alpha-beta-depleted transplantation in children. TCRdb fed the PCR reads into MiXCR, producing one record per CDR3 protein. Here the sample spans more than 200,000 distinct CDR3 sequences, about 24% being singletons. Specimen: PBMCs, mostly from graft donor cells, collected 360 days after TCRalphabeta/CD19-depleted stem cell transplant. The receptors derive from a female patient aged 2-15 years who had a stem cell transplant for congenital amegakaryocytic thrombocytopenia, so the T cells may come from the graft donor. CDR3s include the opening cysteine and the closing phenylalanine or tryptophan. D genes are given only for firm matches. Rows may omit the clone size; those that give it use once, few, many or a size class.

j_call	v_call	d_call	clone_size	cdr3_aa	cdr3_nt
TRBJ1-4	TRBV7-2	.	few	CASSLAPGRGYEKLFF	TGTGCCAGCAGCTTAGCCCCCGGACGGGGGTATGAAAAACTGTTTTTT
TRBJ2-1	TRBV7-9	TRBD2	.	CASSSTSGSYNEQFF	TGTGCCAGCAGCTCGACTAGCGGATCCTACAATGAGCAGTTCTTC
TRBJ2-2	TRBV3-1	TRBD1	few	CASSRGQIGGALTGELFF	TGTGCCAGCAGCCGGGGCCAGATAGGGGGCGCTTTGACAGGGGAGCTGTTTTTT
TRBJ1-1	TRBV6-2/TRBV6-3	.	.	CASSYFLWAGVEAFF	TGTGCCAGCAGTTATTTTCTTTGGGCAGGGGTCGAAGCTTTCTTT
TRBJ2-2	TRBV4-1	.	few	CASSQRENTGELFF	TGCGCCAGCAGCCAAAGGGAGAACACCGGGGAGCTGTTTTTT
TRBJ2-6	TRBV6-1	.	few	CASSTGTSWVLTF	TGTGCCAGCAGCACGGGGACATCCTGGGTCCTGACTTTC
TRBJ2-7	TRBV20-1	.	.	CSARRLTYEQYF	TGCAGTGCTAGACGGCTTACCTACGAGCAGTACTTC
TRBJ1-5	TRBV20-1	.	.	CSAPETGADQPQHF	TGCAGTGCGCCTGAGACAGGAGCTGATCAGCCCCAGCATTTT
TRBJ2-7	TRBV7-2	.	.	CASSSNRVEQYF	TGTGCCAGCAGCTCGAACAGGGTCGAGCAGTACTTC
TRBJ2-2	TRBV9	TRBD2	.	CASSFSGGLNTGELFF	TGTGCCAGCAGCTTCAGCGGGGGATTGAACACCGGGGAGCTGTTTTTT
TRBJ2-5	TRBV12-3/TRBV12-4	.	few	CASRFRDLAETQYF	TGTGCCAGCAGATTCCGGGACTTAGCAGAGACCCAGTACTTC
TRBJ1-2	TRBV20-1	TRBD1	.	CSARWQGGYGYTF	TGCAGTGCTAGATGGCAGGGGGGCTATGGCTACACCTTC
TRBJ2-7	TRBV7-9	.	.	CASTPLGYEQYF	TGTGCCAGCACCCCCCTAGGTTACGAGCAGTACTTC
TRBJ1-1	TRBV2	.	.	CASSGGRGNTEAFF	TGTGCCAGCAGTGGAGGCAGGGGGAACACTGAAGCTTTCTTT
TRBJ2-7	TRBV6-5	.	few	CASSFRPRSYEQYF	TGTGCCAGCAGTTTTCGGCCTAGATCCTACGAGCAGTACTTC
TRBJ1-1	TRBV7-3	.	.	CASSFNMNTEAFF	TGTGCCAGCAGCTTCAATATGAACACTGAAGCTTTCTTT
TRBJ2-3	TRBV7-2	TRBD2	few	CASSILSGITDTQYF	TGTGCCAGCAGCATTCTCAGCGGGATCACAGATACGCAGTATTTT
TRBJ2-5	TRBV19	.	few	CASSKQKQETQYF	TGTGCCAGTAGTAAACAAAAACAAGAGACCCAGTACTTC
TRBJ2-3	TRBV7-9	TRBD2	.	CASSHLAEFTDTQYF	TGTGCCAGCAGCCACCTAGCGGAGTTCACAGATACGCAGTATTTT
TRBJ2-1	TRBV7-9	.	.	CASSLRLGTVRQFF	TGTGCCAGCAGCCTCCGGTTAGGGACGGTTCGGCAGTTCTTC
TRBJ2-1	TRBV4-3	TRBD2	few	CASSQDGGSSGRVYNEQFF	TGCGCCAGCAGCCAAGATGGGGGATCGAGCGGGAGAGTATACAATGAGCAGTTCTTC
TRBJ2-7	TRBV20-1	TRBD2	few	CSARDPLSGGAIYEQYF	TGCAGTGCTAGAGATCCCTTAAGCGGGGGGGCCATTTACGAGCAGTACTTC
TRBJ2-7	TRBV5-1	.	once	CASSRGAGDLFYEQYF	TGCGCCAGCAGCCGCGGAGCAGGGGACCTCTTCTACGAGCAGTACTTC
TRBJ2-7	TRBV28	TRBD1	few	CASSLSTGTGAYEQYF	TGTGCCAGCAGTTTGTCTACCGGGACAGGGGCCTACGAGCAGTACTTC
TRBJ2-7	TRBV23-1	.	.	CASSQYQHGRGRTREQYF	TGCGCCAGCAGTCAATATCAGCACGGTAGGGGAAGAACAAGAGAGCAGTACTTC
TRBJ2-7	TRBV9	TRBD1	.	CASSVGPGQDYEQYF	TGTGCCAGCAGCGTAGGCCCAGGACAGGATTACGAGCAGTACTTC
TRBJ2-5	TRBV3-1	.	.	CASSLWTETQYF	TGTGCCAGCAGCCTATGGACGGAGACCCAGTACTTC
TRBJ1-2	TRBV12-3/TRBV12-4	.	many	CASSSETHGRGYGYTF	TGTGCCAGCAGTTCAGAGACCCACGGGCGGGGCTATGGCTACACCTTC
TRBJ2-1	TRBV12-3/TRBV12-4	TRBD2	.	CASSPGGSVNEQFF	TGTGCCAGCAGTCCCGGGGGGAGCGTCAATGAGCAGTTCTTC
TRBJ2-7	TRBV12-3/TRBV12-4	TRBD2	.	CASSLGVAGSYEQYF	TGTGCCAGCAGTTTGGGGGTAGCGGGATCCTACGAGCAGTACTTC
TRBJ2-3	TRBV12-3/TRBV12-4	.	many	CASAQERDTQYF	TGTGCCAGCGCCCAGGAGAGAGATACGCAGTATTTT
TRBJ2-7	TRBV20-1	.	few	CSAPRRDLGYEQYF	TGCAGTGCCCCACGGCGGGATTTGGGCTACGAGCAGTACTTC
TRBJ2-7	TRBV4-2	TRBD1	many	CASSQVGTGGDSTYEQYF	TGTGCCAGCAGCCAAGTTGGGACAGGGGGCGATTCGACCTACGAGCAGTACTTC
TRBJ1-1	TRBV20-1	.	few	CSARDWQKNTEAFF	TGCAGTGCTAGAGATTGGCAGAAGAACACTGAAGCTTTCTTT
TRBJ2-5	TRBV6-1	.	.	CASSPDNLGKETQYF	TGTGCCAGCAGTCCGGACAACTTGGGGAAAGAGACCCAGTACTTC
TRBJ1-2	TRBV29-1	TRBD1	.	CSVKPGQGSYGYTF	TGCAGCGTCAAACCCGGACAGGGATCCTATGGCTACACCTTC
TRBJ2-3	TRBV5-1	TRBD2	.	CASSRTSGGYTDTQYF	TGCGCCAGCAGCCGGACTAGCGGGGGGTACACAGATACGCAGTATTTT
TRBJ2-7	TRBV12-3/TRBV12-4	.	few	CASRAEPYEQYF	TGTGCCAGCAGAGCAGAACCCTACGAGCAGTACTTC